This T cell receptor beta chain comes out of a study of PD-1 blockade in classical Hodgkin lymphoma. The CDR3 is 13 amino acids. Trimming shortened V by 1 base and J by 3 bases, and 8 bases separated the two germline ends. Germline V CDR1 and CDR2: SGHDT, YYEEEE. Remarks on this clone: Its cognate antigen is unknown.

Whole-study results and caveats: For complete responders, baseline diversity was comparable to that of newly diagnosed patients. Some patients began nivolumab under 1 year after ASCT. These patients were excluded from later analyses.

Every patient relapsed after autologous stem cell transplantation, and brentuximab vedotin exposure varied. Profiled with immunoSEQ multiplex PCR; TCRdb holds only in-frame clones, not every one. The table includes more than 90,000 clones, 75% to 85% detected once. The sequenced sample was peripheral blood mononuclear cells (PBMCs), obtained before the second cycle of nivolumab. The chain recombines TRBV5-6 with TRBJ2-7; weak D call: TRBD1 (6 bases). The source of this sequence is a human donor with classical Hodgkin lymphoma. The CDR3: CASSLTGIYEQYF. In DNA, the CDR3 is TGTGCCAGCAGCTTGACAGGGATCTACGAGCAGTACTTC.